The 10 T cell receptor beta chains below were found in one sample sequenced in a study of OX40 agonist ivuxolimab in advanced cancers. Library generation was performed with the immunoSEQ multiplex PCR assay. This is the immuneACCESS table as TCRdb keeps it, with only in-frame sequences that have V and J called. A part of the clones is gone; compared with another copy, unresolved V genes explain less than half, and the rest is unexplained. The sample has 100,000 to 150,000 clones on record, approximately 90% of them singletons. 0.95% to 1.4% of the sample is held by the ten biggest clonotypes. The sample here was CD4+ or CD8+ T cells sorted from blood, taken in a trial of the OX40 agonist ivuxolimab. The source of these receptors is an adult with an advanced solid tumor such as melanoma, head and neck, liver or kidney cancer.

V and J are TRBV15 and TRBJ2-1, with 11 bases fitting TRBD2. This CDR3 has 17 amino acids. Losses at the gene ends were 5 bases for V and 5 bases for J; bases not matched to a gene: 11. Germline V lookup: CDR1 LNHNV, CDR2 YYDKDF (reference sequence). CDR3 coding DNA: TGTGCCACCAGCCCCCGATCACTAGCGGGAGTAGACAATGAGCAGTTCTTC. It yields the protein CATSPRSLAGVDNEQFF. The whole variable domain, remainder taken from reference TRBV15 and TRBJ2-1, is DAMVIQNPRYQVTQFGKPVTLSCSQTLNHNVMYWYQQKSSQAPKLLFHYYDKDFNNEADTPDNFQSRRPNTSFCFLDIRSPGLGDTAMYLCATSPRSLAGVDNEQFFGPGTRLTVL.

A single count supports this clone. The chain recombines TRBV9 with TRBJ2-2; 10 bases line up with TRBD1. The germline CDR1 and CDR2 sequences are SGDLS and YYNGEE. J lost 4 bases, V lost 4 bases, and 10 bases had no gene match. CDR3 length: 17 residues. The CDR3 loop is CASSSRTGGTTTGELFF. CDR3 DNA: TGTGCCAGCAGCTCCCGGACAGGGGGGACGACCACCGGGGAGCTGTTTTTT. Full variable domain (outside the CDR3, taken from reference TRBV9 and TRBJ2-2): DSGVTQTPKHLITATGQRVTLRCSPRSGDLSVYWYQQSLDQGLQFLIQYYNGEERAKGNILERFSAQQFPDLHSELNLSSLELGDSALYFCASSSRTGGTTTGELFFGEGSRLTVL.

This clone was picked up one time. The chain has TRBV7-9 and TRBJ1-2; a possible D gene is TRBD1 (6 bases). The CDR3 sequence is 14 residues long. Germline V gene data show CDR1 as SEHNR and CDR2 as FQNEAQ (reference sequence). Trimming removed 1 base at V and 2 bases at J, with 8 bases between. The CDR3 is CASSLGGGNYGYTF. The CDR3 region has the DNA TGTGCCAGCAGCTTAGGTGGGGGCAACTATGGCTACACCTTC.

This clone appeared once. The chain couples TRBV19 to TRBJ1-2; D is perhaps TRBD1 (5 bases). The CDR3 runs 16 residues. CDR1 is LNHDA and CDR2 is SQIVND in the germline V gene (reference sequence). Trimming removed 5 bases from V and 1 base from J, with 17 bases in between. The CDR3 here is CASSERQSAFNYGYTF. The CDR3 DNA reads as TGTGCCAGTAGTGAACGACAGAGCGCCTTTAACTATGGCTACACCTTC.

This chain connects TRBV7-9 to TRBJ2-3, with D hard to call. CDR1 is SEHNR and CDR2 is FQNEAQ in the germline V gene (reference sequence). The CDR3 length is 10 residues. Between the trimmed V and J ends, which lost 8 bases and 4 bases, there was a span of 4 bases. CDR3 sequence (DNA): TGTGCCAGCGGGGCAGATACGCAGTATTTT. It specifies CASGADTQYF.

This chain joins TRBV19 and TRBJ2-7; 10 bases map to TRBD2. The ends lost 3 bases at V and 2 bases at J; junction bases unmatched: 7. CDR3 size: 16 residues. Germline values: CDR1 LNHDA, CDR2 SQIVND (reference sequence). The chain's CDR3 is CASSITTSGTPYEQYF. The CDR3 DNA follows: TGTGCCAGTAGTATTACAACTAGCGGGACCCCCTACGAGCAGTACTTC.

J is TRBJ2-7 and V is TRBV5-1; the D call may be TRBD1 or TRBD2 (7 bases each). The CDR3 consists of 13 residues. Germline CDR1 SGHRS, CDR2 YFSETQ. With 4 bases removed from V and 5 bases from J, the gap between germline ends came to 13 bases. The DNA of the CDR3 is TGCGCCAGCAGCGATCCAGGGGGGGACGAGCAGTACTTC. It is translated as CASSDPGGDEQYF.

The genes are TRBV5-1 and TRBJ1-4, with unresolved D. Trimming pared 5 bases from V and 7 bases from J, leaving 12 bases between. From germline, CDR1 is SGHRS and CDR2 YFSETQ. The CDR3 totals 13 residues. The CDR3 region is CASSLEGGEKLFF. The CDR3 DNA sequence: TGCGCCAGCAGTTTAGAGGGTGGTGAAAAACTGTTTTTT.

This clone was found a few times. This sequence joins TRBV29-1 and TRBJ1-5, with D perhaps matching TRBD1 (6 bases). Deletions cut 6 bases from V and 3 bases from J, with 9 bases between. The V gene's germline CDR1 is SQVTM and CDR2 ANQGSEA. The CDR3 loop spans 12 amino acids. CDR3 sequence (DNA): TGCAGCGTGGGGGGCAACAATCAGCCCCAGCATTTT. It codes for CSVGGNNQPQHF.

The DNA for the CDR3 is TGTGCCAGCAGCTCACAGGGCTACTCTGGAAACACCATATATTTT. This encodes CASSSQGYSGNTIYF. The rearrangement uses TRBV5-4 and TRBJ1-3, with D perhaps matching TRBD1 (6 bases). The V gene's germline CDR1 is SGHNT and CDR2 YYREEE (reference sequence). CDR3 length: 15 residues. Trimming removed 3 bases from V and 0 bases from J, with 10 bases in between. The full variable domain, rest sourced from reference TRBV5-4 and TRBJ1-3, is ETGVTQSPTHLIKTRGQQVTLRCSSQSGHNTVSWYQQALGQGPQFIFQYYREEENGRGNFPPRFSGLQFPNYSSELNVNALELDDSALYLCASSSQGYSGNTIYFGEGSWLTVV.